In this sample, the clone carrying this T cell receptor (beta chain) turned up many times. Its target is not known. This record belongs to a study of response to subunit inactivated influenza vaccine. TCRdb itself ran the RT-PCR reads through MiXCR, one entry per CDR3 protein. The sample yields roughly 570,000 distinct CDR3 sequences, 14% seen once. Study-wide findings and caveats: It was suggested by the authors that few new T cells are recruited by each seasonal influenza vaccination.

This CDR3 spans 16 amino acids. Trimming at V came to 7 bases and at J to 1 base, leaving 7 bases not matched to a gene. Germline CDR1 KGHDR, CDR2 SFDVKD. This TCR was recovered from a man aged 50-60 years who received an inactivated influenza vaccine. This sample comprised PBMCs from blood, obtained roughly 12 days after vaccination. V gene TRBV24-1 combines with J gene TRBJ2-1, with 9 bases matching TRBD2. The CDR3: CATSPRAGGSYNEQFF. The DNA of the CDR3 is TGTGCCACCAGCCCGAGGGCGGGAGGGTCCTACAATGAGCAGTTCTTC.